What follows are 8 T cell receptor beta chains derived from one specimen sequenced in a study of blood T cells in healthy people across ages. Combining a sample-barcoded 5' primer with a J-beta primer mix, a second PCR ran for roughly 7 to 11 cycles. Each CDR3 protein is one row after TCRdb ran MiXCR on the 5' RACE reads. The data hold 800,000 to 1,300,000 distinct CDR3 sequences, with roughly a quarter observed a single time. The data were also submitted as part of a second study, on T cells of mothers and their children.

The specimen was blood. These receptors were taken from a girl aged 2 to 10 in good health.

This clonotype was detected only a few times. The J gene is TRBJ1-1, the V gene TRBV7-3; 7 positions agree with TRBD1. This CDR3 contains 15 residues. Trimming cost V 2 bases and J 7 bases; bases outside gene matches: 10. Germline loops: CDR1 SGHTA, CDR2 FQGTGA. In DNA, the CDR3 is TGTGCCAGCAGCTTAGAGGGGGCGAAATCTGGTGAAGCTTTCTTT. Its protein is CASSLEGAKSGEAFF.

This clonotype was counted between two and nine times. The chain links TRBV9 to TRBJ2-1; D is possibly TRBD1 or TRBD2 (5 bases each). Trimming left V 1 base short and J 7 bases short, with 15 bases between. Germline lookup yields CDR1 SGDLS and CDR2 YYNGEE. The CDR3 totals 15 residues. CDR3 in DNA: TGTGCCAGCAGCGTATTGGGGACCTATCCGAATGAGCAGTTCTTC. It translates to CASSVLGTYPNEQFF.

Comments on this clonotype: An end of the junction differs from the germline gene, which may be a read error. This sequence joins TRBV24-1 and TRBJ2-7, with D perhaps given as TRBD1 or TRBD2 (5 bases each). Per the germline V gene, CDR1 is KGHDR and CDR2 is SFDVKD. The CDR3 has 19 amino acids. CDR3 DNA sequence: TGTACCACCAGTGACGATACGCCTACTAAAACCAGGGAGAACTACGAGCAGTACTTC. Translated: CTTSDDTPTKTRENYEQYF.

This clonotype came up a few times. This chain connects TRBV15 to TRBJ1-1; possible D gene TRBD1, 6 bases. Trimming took off 1 base at V and 0 bases at J, with 12 bases between the two ends. CDR1 is LNHNV and CDR2 is YYDKDF in the germline V gene (reference sequence). The CDR3 extends over 16 amino acids. CDR3 DNA sequence: TGTGCCACCAGCAGAGTAGGGGGTCCGCTGAACACTGAAGCTTTCTTT. Protein sequence: CATSRVGGPLNTEAFF.

The J gene is TRBJ2-5, the V gene TRBV6-5; TRBD1 is a possible D gene (6 bases). The J call is uncertain, as TRBJ2-7 better fits the DNA end. CDR3 length: 14 amino acids. Germline V gives CDR1 MNHEY, CDR2 SVGAGI. Written as DNA, the CDR3 is TGTGCCAGCAGCCCCTACAGGGAAACCTACGAGCAGTACTTC. Encoded protein: CASSPYRETYEQYF.

This clonotype was seen a handful of times. Because the CDR3's place on the DNA is in doubt, the DNA is left out and the CDR3 is given as listed by TCRdb. This rearrangement joins TRBV9 to TRBJ1-4. The CDR3 length is 17 residues, termini included. The V gene's germline CDR1 is SGDLS and CDR2 YYNGEE. CDR3 amino acids: CASSHFGEVPPGEKLFF.

The rearrangement links TRBV13 to TRBJ1-6; weak D call: TRBD1 (6 bases). V lost 0 bases and J 10 bases, leaving 16 bases between the germline ends. The CDR3 is 16 amino acids. Germline V gene data show CDR1 as PRHDT and CDR2 as FYEKMQ (reference sequence). CDR3 bases: TGTGCCAGCAGCTTAGGGGGGGCAGGGGTGAAATCACCCCTCCACTTT. This translates into CASSLGGAGVKSPLHF. Complete variable domain (other parts from reference TRBV13 and TRBJ1-6): AAGVIQSPRHLIKEKRETATLKCYPIPRHDTVYWYQQGPGQDPQFLISFYEKMQSDKGSIPDRFSAQQFSDYHSELNMSSLELGDSALYFCASSLGGAGVKSPLHFGNGTRLTVT.

J is TRBJ1-4 and V is TRBV6-1; tentative D call: TRBD1 (6 bases). V shed 7 bases and J shed 2 bases, with 20 bases lying between them. The V gene's germline CDR1 is MNHNS and CDR2 SASEGT. This CDR3 contains 17 residues. The CDR3 loop reads CASTEGGVGATNEKLFF. Here the CDR3 DNA reads TGTGCCAGCACCGAGGGAGGGGTGGGGGCCACTAATGAAAAACTGTTTTTT.